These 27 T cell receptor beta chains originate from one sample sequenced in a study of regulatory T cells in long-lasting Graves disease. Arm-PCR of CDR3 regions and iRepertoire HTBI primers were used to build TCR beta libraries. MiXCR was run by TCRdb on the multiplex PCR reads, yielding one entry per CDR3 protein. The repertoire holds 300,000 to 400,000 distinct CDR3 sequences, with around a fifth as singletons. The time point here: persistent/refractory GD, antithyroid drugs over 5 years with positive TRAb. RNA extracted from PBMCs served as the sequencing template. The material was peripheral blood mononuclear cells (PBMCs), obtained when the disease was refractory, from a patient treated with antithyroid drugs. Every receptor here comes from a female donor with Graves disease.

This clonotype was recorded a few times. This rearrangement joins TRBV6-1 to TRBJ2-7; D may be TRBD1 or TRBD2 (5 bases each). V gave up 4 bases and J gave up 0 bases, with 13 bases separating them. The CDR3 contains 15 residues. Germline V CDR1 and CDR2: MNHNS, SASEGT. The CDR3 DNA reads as TGTGCCAGCAGTGGCCAGGGACGGGGCTCCTACGAGCAGTACTTC. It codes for CASSGQGRGSYEQYF.

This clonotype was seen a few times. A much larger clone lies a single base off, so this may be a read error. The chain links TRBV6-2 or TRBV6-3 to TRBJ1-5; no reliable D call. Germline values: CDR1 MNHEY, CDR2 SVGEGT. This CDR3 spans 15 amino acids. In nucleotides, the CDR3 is TGTGCCGGCAGTGAAGAGGTACTGTACAATCAGCCCCAGCATTTT. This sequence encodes CAGSEEVLYNQPQHF.

CDR3 nucleotide sequence: TGCAGTGCAGTAGGAAGCGGGGGGGGGTACGAGCAGTACTTC. Translating gives CSAVGSGGGYEQYF. This sequence joins TRBV20-1 and TRBJ2-7, with 10 bases matching TRBD2. The J segment lost 4 bases and the V segment lost 6 bases, leaving 9 bases of the junction unmatched. Germline V gives CDR1 DFQATT, CDR2 SNEGSKA (reference sequence). CDR3 size: 14 residues.

The DNA of the CDR3 is TGTGCCAGCAGTTATCTACGCGGCCGCGGAACTGAAGCTTTCTTT. Residues: CASSYLRGRGTEAFF. The V call is TRBV6-2 or TRBV6-3, the J call TRBJ1-1; no reliable D call. The V gene lost 3 bases and the J gene lost 5 bases, with 16 bases spanning the gap. The CDR3 loop spans 15 amino acids. The germline V gene has CDR1 MNHEY and CDR2 SVGEGT.

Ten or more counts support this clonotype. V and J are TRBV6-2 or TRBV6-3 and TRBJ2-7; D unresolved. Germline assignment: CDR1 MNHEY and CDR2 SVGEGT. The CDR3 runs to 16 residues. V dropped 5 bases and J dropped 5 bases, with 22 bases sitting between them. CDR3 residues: CASSRPRVNPVHEQYF. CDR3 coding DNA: TGTGCCAGCAGTAGACCCCGTGTGAACCCGGTACACGAGCAGTACTTC.

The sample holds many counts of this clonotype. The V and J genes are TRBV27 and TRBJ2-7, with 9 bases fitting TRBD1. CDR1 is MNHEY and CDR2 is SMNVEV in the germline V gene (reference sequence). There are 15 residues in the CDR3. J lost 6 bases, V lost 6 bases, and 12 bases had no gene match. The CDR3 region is CASSPQGTGKVEQYF. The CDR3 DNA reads TGTGCCAGCAGCCCCCAGGGGACAGGGAAGGTCGAGCAGTACTTC.

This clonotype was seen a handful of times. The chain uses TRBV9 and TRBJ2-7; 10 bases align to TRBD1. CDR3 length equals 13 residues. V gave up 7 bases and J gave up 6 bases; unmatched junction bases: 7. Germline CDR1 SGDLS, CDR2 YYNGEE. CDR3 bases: TGTGCCAGCTCCGGGACAGGGGAAGGCGAGCAGTACTTC. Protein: CASSGTGEGEQYF.

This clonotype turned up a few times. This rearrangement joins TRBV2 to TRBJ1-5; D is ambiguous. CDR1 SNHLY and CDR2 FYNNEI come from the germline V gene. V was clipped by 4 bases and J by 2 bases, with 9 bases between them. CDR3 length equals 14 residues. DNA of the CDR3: TGTGCCAGCAGTGCGGGTTTGGGCAATCAGCCCCAGCATTTT. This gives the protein CASSAGLGNQPQHF.

The CDR3: CASSYSALRLSYEQYF. CDR3 in DNA: TGTGCCAGCAGTTACTCGGCCCTGCGCCTTTCCTACGAGCAGTACTTC. V and J are TRBV6-2 or TRBV6-3 and TRBJ2-7; no reliable D call. Trimming pared 0 bases from V and 1 base from J, leaving 13 bases between. This CDR3 contains 16 residues. The germline V gene encodes CDR1 MNHEY and CDR2 SVGEGT.

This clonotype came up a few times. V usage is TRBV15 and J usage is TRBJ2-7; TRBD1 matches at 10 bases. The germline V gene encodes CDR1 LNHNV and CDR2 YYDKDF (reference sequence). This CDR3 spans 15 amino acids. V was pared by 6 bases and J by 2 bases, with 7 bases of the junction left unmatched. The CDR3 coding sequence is TGTGCCACCAGTGGACAGGGGGAAAAGACCTACGAGCAGTACTTC. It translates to CATSGQGEKTYEQYF. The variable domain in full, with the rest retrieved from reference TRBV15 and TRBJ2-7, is DAMVIQNPRYQVTQFGKPVTLSCSQTLNHNVMYWYQQKSSQAPKLLFHYYDKDFNNEADTPDNFQSRRPNTSFCFLDIRSPGLGDTAMYLCATSGQGEKTYEQYFGPGTRLTVT.

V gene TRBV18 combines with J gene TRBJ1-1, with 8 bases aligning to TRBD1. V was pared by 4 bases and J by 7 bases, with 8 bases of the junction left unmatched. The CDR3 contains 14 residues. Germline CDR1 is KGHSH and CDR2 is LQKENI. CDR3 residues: CASSLGRGQGEAFF. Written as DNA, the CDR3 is TGTGCCAGCTCACTGGGCAGGGGGCAGGGTGAAGCTTTCTTT.

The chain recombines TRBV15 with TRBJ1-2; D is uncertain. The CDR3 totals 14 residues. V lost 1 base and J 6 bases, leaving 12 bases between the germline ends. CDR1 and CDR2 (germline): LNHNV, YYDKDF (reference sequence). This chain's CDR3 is CATSRGAFINGYTF. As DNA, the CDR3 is TGTGCCACCAGCAGAGGGGCCTTCATAAATGGCTACACCTTC.

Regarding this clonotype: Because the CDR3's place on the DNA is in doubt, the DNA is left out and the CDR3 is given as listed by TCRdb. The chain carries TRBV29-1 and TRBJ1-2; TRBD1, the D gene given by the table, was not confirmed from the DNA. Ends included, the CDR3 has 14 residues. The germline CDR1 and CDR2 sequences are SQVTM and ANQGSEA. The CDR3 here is CSVGQGTLNYGFTF.

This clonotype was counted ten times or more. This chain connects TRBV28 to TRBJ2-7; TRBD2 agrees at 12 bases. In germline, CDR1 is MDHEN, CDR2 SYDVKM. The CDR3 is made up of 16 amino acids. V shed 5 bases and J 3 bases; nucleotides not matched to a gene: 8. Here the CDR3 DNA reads TGTGCCAGCAGTACACCTGGGACTAGCGGGCGCTACGAGCAGTACTTC. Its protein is CASSTPGTSGRYEQYF. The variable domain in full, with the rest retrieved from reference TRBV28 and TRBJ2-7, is DVKVTQSSRYLVKRTGEKVFLECVQDMDHENMFWYRQDPGLGLRLIYFSYDVKMKEKGDIPEGYSVSREKKERFSLILESASTNQTSMYLCASSTPGTSGRYEQYFGPGTRLTVT.

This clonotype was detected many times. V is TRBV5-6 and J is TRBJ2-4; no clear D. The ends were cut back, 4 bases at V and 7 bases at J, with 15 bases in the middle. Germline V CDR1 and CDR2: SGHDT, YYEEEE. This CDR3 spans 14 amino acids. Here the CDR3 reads CASSPYFPGNIQYF. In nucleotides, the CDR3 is TGTGCCAGCAGCCCGTATTTTCCCGGGAACATTCAGTACTTC.

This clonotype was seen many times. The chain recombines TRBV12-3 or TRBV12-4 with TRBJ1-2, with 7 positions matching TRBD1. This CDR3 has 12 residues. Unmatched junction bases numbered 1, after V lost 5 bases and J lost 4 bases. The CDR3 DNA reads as TGTGCCAGCAGTCCAGGGGGCTATGGCTACACCTTC. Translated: CASSPGGYGYTF.

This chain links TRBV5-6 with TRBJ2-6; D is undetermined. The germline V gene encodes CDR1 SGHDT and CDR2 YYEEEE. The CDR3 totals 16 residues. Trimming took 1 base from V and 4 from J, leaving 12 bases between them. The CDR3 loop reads CASSLWGPRGANVLTF. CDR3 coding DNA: TGTGCCAGCAGCTTGTGGGGTCCCCGGGGGGCCAACGTCCTGACTTTC.

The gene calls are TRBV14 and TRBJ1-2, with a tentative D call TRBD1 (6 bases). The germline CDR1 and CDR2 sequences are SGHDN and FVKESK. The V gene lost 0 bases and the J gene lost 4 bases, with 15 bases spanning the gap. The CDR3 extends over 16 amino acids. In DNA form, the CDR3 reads TGTGCCAGCAGCCAAGATCCGCGCAGGGGAGCCTATGGCTACACCTTC. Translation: CASSQDPRRGAYGYTF.

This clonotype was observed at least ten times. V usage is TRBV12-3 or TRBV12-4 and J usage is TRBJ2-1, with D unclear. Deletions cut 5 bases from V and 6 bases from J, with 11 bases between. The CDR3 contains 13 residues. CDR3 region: CASSANLFNEQFF. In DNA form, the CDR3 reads TGTGCCAGCAGTGCGAACTTGTTCAATGAGCAGTTCTTC.

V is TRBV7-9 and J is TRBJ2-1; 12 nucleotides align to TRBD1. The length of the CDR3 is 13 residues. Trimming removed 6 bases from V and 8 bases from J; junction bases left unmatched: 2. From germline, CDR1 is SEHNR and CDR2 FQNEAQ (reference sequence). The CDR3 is CASRGQGADEQFF. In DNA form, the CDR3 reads TGTGCCAGCAGGGGACAGGGGGCGGATGAGCAGTTCTTC. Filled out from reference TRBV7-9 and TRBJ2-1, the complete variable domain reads DTGVSQNPRHKITKRGQNVTFRCDPISEHNRLYWYRQTLGQGPEFLTYFQNEAQLEKSRLLSDRFSAERPKGSFSTLEIQRTEQGDSAMYLCASRGQGADEQFFGPGTRLTVL.

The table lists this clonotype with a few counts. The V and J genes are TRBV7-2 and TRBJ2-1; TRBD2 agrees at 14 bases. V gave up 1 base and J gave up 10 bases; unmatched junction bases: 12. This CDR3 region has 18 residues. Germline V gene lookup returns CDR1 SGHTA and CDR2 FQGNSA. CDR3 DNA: TGTGCCAGCAGCTTAGTGGATTTCGGACTAGCGGGGGGTCGAGAGCAGTTCTTC. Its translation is CASSLVDFGLAGGREQFF.

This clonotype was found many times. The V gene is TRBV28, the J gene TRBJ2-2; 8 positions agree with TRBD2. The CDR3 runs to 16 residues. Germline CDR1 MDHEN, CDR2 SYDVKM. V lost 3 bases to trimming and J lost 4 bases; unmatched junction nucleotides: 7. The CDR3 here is CASSFSSGGTTGELFF. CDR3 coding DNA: TGTGCCAGCAGTTTCAGTTCGGGAGGGACCACCGGGGAGCTGTTTTTT.

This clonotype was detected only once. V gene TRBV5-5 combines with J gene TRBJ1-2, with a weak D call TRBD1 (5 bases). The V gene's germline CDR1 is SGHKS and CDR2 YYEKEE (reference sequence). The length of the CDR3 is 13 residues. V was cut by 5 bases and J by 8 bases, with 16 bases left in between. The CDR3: CASSPLGVSGYTF. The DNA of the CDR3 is TGTGCCAGCAGTCCCTTGGGGGTTAGCGGCTACACCTTC.

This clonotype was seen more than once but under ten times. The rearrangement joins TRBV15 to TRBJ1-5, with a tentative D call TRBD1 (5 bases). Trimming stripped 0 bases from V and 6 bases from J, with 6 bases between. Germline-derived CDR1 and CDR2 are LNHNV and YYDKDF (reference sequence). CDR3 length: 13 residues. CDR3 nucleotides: TGTGCCACCAGCAGAGATGGGGGTCAGCCCCAGCATTTT. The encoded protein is CATSRDGGQPQHF.

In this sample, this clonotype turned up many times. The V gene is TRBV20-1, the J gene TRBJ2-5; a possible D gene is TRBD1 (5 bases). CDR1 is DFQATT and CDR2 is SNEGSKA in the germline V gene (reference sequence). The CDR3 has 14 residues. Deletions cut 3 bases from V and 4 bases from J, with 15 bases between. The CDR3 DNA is TGCAGTGCTAGGCTAGGTAGGGGTGGAGAGACCCAGTACTTC. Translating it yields CSARLGRGGETQYF.

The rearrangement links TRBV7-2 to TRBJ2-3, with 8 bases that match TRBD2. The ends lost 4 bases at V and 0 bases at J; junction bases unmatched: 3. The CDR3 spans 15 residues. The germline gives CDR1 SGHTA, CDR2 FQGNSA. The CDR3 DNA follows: TGTGCCAGCAGCTCCGTAGCGGGGAGCACAGATACGCAGTATTTT. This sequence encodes CASSSVAGSTDTQYF.

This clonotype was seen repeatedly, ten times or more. The DNA of the CDR3 is TGTGCCAGCAGCCCTGGGACAGGGGGCGGTTCACCCCTCCACTTT. Its protein is CASSPGTGGGSPLHF. V and J are TRBV12-3 or TRBV12-4 and TRBJ1-6, with 12 bases aligning to TRBD1. This CDR3 has 15 residues. The V gene end was trimmed by 6 bases and the J gene end by 9 bases; junction bases not matched to a gene: 6.